The 14 T cell receptor beta chains reported below all come from one sample, sequenced in a study of vaccination effects on CD4 cells after COVID-19. No antigen has been assigned to these receptors. Profiled with immunoSEQ multiplex PCR; TCRdb holds only in-frame clones, not every one. The table lists about 73,000 clones, over 65% of them singletons. Upon completion of 10 to 11 days in culture, CD4+ T cells were isolated. The cohort was immunized with two doses of either the BNT162b2 or mRNA-1273 vaccine. The sequencing used CD4+ T cells from PBMCs cultured without peptide, collected after COVID-19 vaccination. The receptors were gathered from a human donor who received a COVID-19 vaccine.

The CDR3 region has the DNA TGTGCCAGCAGTTCCAAAGCGGGGAGCTCCTACAATGAGCAGTTCTTC. This sequence encodes CASSSKAGSSYNEQFF. The chain uses TRBV6-6 and TRBJ2-1, with 7 bases lining up with TRBD2. This CDR3 has 16 residues. J gave up 0 bases and V 4 bases, and 6 bases lay outside the gene matches. Germline CDR1 is MNHNY and CDR2 is SVGAGI (reference sequence).

The chain combines TRBV9 with TRBJ1-2; D gene uncertain. The V and J ends lost 3 bases and 4 bases respectively, with 7 bases between them. The CDR3 runs 12 residues. The germline V gene has CDR1 SGDLS and CDR2 YYNGEE. The CDR3 DNA follows: TGTGCCAGCAGCGGGCCTTCCTATGGCTACACCTTC. It yields the protein CASSGPSYGYTF. The whole variable domain, filled in from reference TRBV9 and TRBJ1-2, reads DSGVTQTPKHLITATGQRVTLRCSPRSGDLSVYWYQQSLDQGLQFLIQYYNGEERAKGNILERFSAQQFPDLHSELNLSSLELGDSALYFCASSGPSYGYTFGSGTRLTVV.

V gene TRBV9 combines with J gene TRBJ1-1; D remains ambiguous. The CDR3 contains 15 residues. The germline V gene encodes CDR1 SGDLS and CDR2 YYNGEE. V was pared by 2 bases and J by 1 base, with 12 bases between. The CDR3 bases are TGTGCCAGCAGCGTGAGGGAGAGCGCGAACACTGAAGCTTTCTTT. Translated: CASSVRESANTEAFF.

This sequence joins TRBV5-5 and TRBJ1-3; unclear D gene. The CDR3 is made up of 15 amino acids. Germline V gives CDR1 SGHKS, CDR2 YYEKEE (reference sequence). V lost 3 bases and J lost 4, with 14 bases in between. The CDR3 region has the DNA TGTGCCAGCAGCTCGACACAACTCTTCGGAAACACCATATATTTT. Encoded protein: CASSSTQLFGNTIYF.

The V call is TRBV4-1, the J call TRBJ2-3; 11 bases line up with TRBD1. The CDR3 sequence is 16 residues long. CDR1 and CDR2 from the germline V gene are MGHRA and YSYEKL. With V trimmed by 4 bases and J by 3 bases, 6 bases remained unmatched. The chain's CDR3 is CASSPRGTGGTDTQYF. CDR3 DNA: TGCGCCAGCAGCCCCAGGGGGACAGGGGGGACAGATACGCAGTATTTT.

This clone has a handful of counts. The chain carries TRBV6-5 and TRBJ1-6; D is possibly TRBD1 (5 bases). Deletions cut 7 bases from V and 7 bases from J, with 17 bases between. Looked up from germline, CDR1 is MNHEY and CDR2 is SVGAGI. The CDR3 loop spans 15 amino acids. In DNA, the CDR3 is TGTGCCAGCACAATTGCAGGGCAGTCGAATTCACCCCTCCACTTT. This gives the protein CASTIAGQSNSPLHF.

The CDR3 loop reads CASSQSQGGENEQFF. DNA for the CDR3: TGCGCCAGCAGTCAATCGCAGGGTGGGGAAAATGAGCAGTTCTTC. This chain joins TRBV23-1 and TRBJ2-1; perhaps TRBD1 as D (5 bases). TRBV23-1 is labeled an ORF, and its function is uncertain. Trimming shortened V by 0 bases and J by 7 bases, and 13 bases separated the two germline ends. This CDR3 is 15 amino acids long.

This clone has more than one count but fewer than ten. The chain carries TRBV11-2 and TRBJ1-5; no clear D. V was cut by 1 base and J by 9 bases, with 10 bases left in between. The germline CDR1 and CDR2 sequences are SGHAT and FQNNGV. The CDR3 is 13 residues long. The CDR3 DNA reads as TGTGCCAGCAGCTTAGGCACTTTTGGGCCCCAGCATTTT. Its translation is CASSLGTFGPQHF.

The rearrangement joins TRBV5-1 to TRBJ2-3; possible D gene TRBD2, 6 bases. CDR3 length equals 16 residues. Germline V gives CDR1 SGHRS, CDR2 YFSETQ. Trimming shortened V by 4 bases and J by 0 bases, and 15 bases separated the two germline ends. CDR3 nucleotides: TGCGCCAGCAGCGATACAGGAGGGCGCAGCACAGATACGCAGTATTTT. Its protein product is CASSDTGGRSTDTQYF.

The chain employs TRBV30 and TRBJ1-5, with TRBD1 as a possible D gene (6 bases). V was trimmed by 3 bases and J by 4 bases, leaving 16 bases between them. CDR3 length: 15 residues. Germline V gene sequence: CDR1 GTSNPN, CDR2 SVGIG (reference sequence). Here the CDR3 reads CAWSKGHRINQPQHF. The CDR3 DNA follows: TGTGCCTGGAGCAAGGGACACCGAATAAATCAGCCCCAGCATTTT.

The genes are TRBV5-1 and TRBJ2-6, with D possibly TRBD1 on 5 matching bases. The V and J ends lost 3 bases and 0 bases respectively, with 10 bases between them. The CDR3 totals 16 residues. The V gene's germline CDR1 is SGHRS and CDR2 YFSETQ. For the CDR3, the DNA is TGCGCCAGCAGCTCACAGGCGAGCTCTGGGGCCAACGTCCTGACTTTC. As protein: CASSSQASSGANVLTF.

This clone was counted once. V is TRBV2 and J is TRBJ1-5; no reliable D call. The CDR3 runs to 15 residues. Looked up from germline, CDR1 is SNHLY and CDR2 is FYNNEI. Trimming pared 3 bases from V and 0 bases from J, leaving 9 bases between. In DNA, the CDR3 is TGTGCCAGCAGTGAGAGGAGCGGTAGCAATCAGCCCCAGCATTTT. This sequence encodes CASSERSGSNQPQHF.

V gene TRBV5-1 combines with J gene TRBJ2-7, with D unresolved. This CDR3 has 13 amino acids. The V and J ends lost 2 bases and 6 bases respectively, with 12 bases between them. CDR1 and CDR2 (germline): SGHRS, YFSETQ. CDR3 nucleotide sequence: TGCGCCAGCAGCTTCCAGGTTTCCGGCGAGCAGTACGTC. This encodes CASSFQVSGEQYV.

This sequence joins TRBV5-1 and TRBJ2-2; no clear D. The CDR3 is 15 residues long. From germline, CDR1 is SGHRS and CDR2 YFSETQ. V lost 9 bases and J 4 bases, leaving 19 bases between the germline ends. The CDR3 reads CATGSEQAITGELFF. The CDR3 region has the DNA TGCGCCACCGGGTCGGAGCAGGCGATCACCGGGGAGCTGTTTTTT.